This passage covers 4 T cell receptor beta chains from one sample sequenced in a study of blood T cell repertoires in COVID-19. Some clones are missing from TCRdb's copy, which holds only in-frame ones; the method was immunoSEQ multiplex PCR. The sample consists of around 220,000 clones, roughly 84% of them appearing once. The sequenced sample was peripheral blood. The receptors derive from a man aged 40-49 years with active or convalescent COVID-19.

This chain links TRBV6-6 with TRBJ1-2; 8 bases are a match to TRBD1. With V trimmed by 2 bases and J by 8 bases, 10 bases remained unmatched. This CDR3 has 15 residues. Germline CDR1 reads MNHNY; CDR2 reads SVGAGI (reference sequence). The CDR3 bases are TGTGCCAGCAGTTACGCCCACCAGGGGGCCGGGGGCTACACCTTC. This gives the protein CASSYAHQGAGGYTF.

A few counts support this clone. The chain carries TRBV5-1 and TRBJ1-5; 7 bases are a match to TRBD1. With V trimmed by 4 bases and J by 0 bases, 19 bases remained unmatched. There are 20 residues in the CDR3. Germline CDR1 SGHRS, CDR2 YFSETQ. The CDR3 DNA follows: TGCGCCAGCAGCGCACTGGGGGACAGAGTCGACACTAATAGCAATCAGCCCCAGCATTTT. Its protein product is CASSALGDRVDTNSNQPQHF.

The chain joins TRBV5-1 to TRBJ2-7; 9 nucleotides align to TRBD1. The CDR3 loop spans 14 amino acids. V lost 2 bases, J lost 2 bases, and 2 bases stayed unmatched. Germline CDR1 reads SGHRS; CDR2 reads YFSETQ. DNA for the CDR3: TGCGCCAGCAGCTTTGGGACAGGGACCTACGAGCAGTACTTC. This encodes CASSFGTGTYEQYF.

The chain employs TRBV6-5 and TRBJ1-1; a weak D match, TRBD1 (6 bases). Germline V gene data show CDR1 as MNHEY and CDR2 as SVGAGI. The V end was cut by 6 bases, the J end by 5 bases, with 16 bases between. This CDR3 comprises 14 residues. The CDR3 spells CASSSRQGQTEAFF. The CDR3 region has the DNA TGTGCCAGCAGCTCACGTCAGGGGCAAACTGAAGCTTTCTTT.